Listed here are 22 T cell receptor beta chains from one sample, sequenced in a study of T cells in Graves' hyperthyroidism and ophthalmopathy (dated by TCRdb to about 2019). The library came from multiplex PCR. Sequencing took place on an Illumina HiSeq 2000. TCR beta CDR3 regions were amplified from RNA transcripts. For the first round of RT-PCR on the TCR CDR3, the HTBI primer set was used together with the Qiagen OneStep RT-PCR kit. TCRdb trimmed the raw reads at Q25, called clones with MiXCR and kept productive beta chains. Here each entry gathers all rows of one CDR3 protein and keeps the most common genes and DNA. Counted in this sample were 250,000 to 300,000 distinct CDR3 sequences; roughly 19% of them appeared once. Roughly 40% of the sample is held by the ten biggest clonotypes. The sequenced sample was blood. The receptors come from a man between 50 and 59 years old with Graves' ophthalmopathy.

This clonotype was seen ten or more times. The V gene is TRBV27, the J gene TRBJ2-7; 15 bases align to TRBD2. V shed 6 bases, J shed 4 bases, and the junction held 7 bases outside the gene matches. Germline loops: CDR1 MNHEY, CDR2 SMNVEV (reference sequence). The CDR3 loop spans 16 amino acids. The CDR3 sequence: CASSGTSGRRPYEQYF. The CDR3, as DNA: TGTGCCAGCAGCGGGACTAGCGGGAGGAGGCCTTACGAGCAGTACTTC.

Many counts were recorded for this clonotype. This chain joins TRBV20-1 and TRBJ2-3, with 13 bases lining up with TRBD2. With 3 bases clipped from V and 0 bases from J, the junction kept 6 bases outside the gene matches. Germline assignment: CDR1 DFQATT and CDR2 SNEGSKA (reference sequence). The CDR3 sequence is 17 residues long. The CDR3 reads CSASWGLAGTSTDTQYF. CDR3 coding DNA: TGCAGTGCTAGTTGGGGACTAGCGGGAACGAGCACAGATACGCAGTATTTT.

This clonotype was observed at least ten times. J is TRBJ1-2 and V is TRBV28; D is unresolved. V lost 5 bases to trimming and J lost 4 bases, with 8 bases between them. The CDR3 covers 12 residues. Germline V gene data show CDR1 as MDHEN and CDR2 as SYDVKM. CDR3 coding DNA: TGTGCCAGCAGTAACAGAATCTATGGCTACACCTTC. It translates to CASSNRIYGYTF.

This clonotype was observed many times. V is TRBV28 and J is TRBJ1-5; the D gene is possibly TRBD1 (6 bases). Germline V CDR1 and CDR2: MDHEN, SYDVKM. This CDR3 has 14 amino acids. V gave up 5 bases and J gave up 1 base, with 9 bases separating them. The CDR3 reads CASSLDRSNQPQHF. The CDR3 DNA is TGTGCCAGCAGTCTCGACAGGAGCAATCAGCCCCAGCATTTT.

The chain links TRBV6-5 to TRBJ1-1; D perhaps matches TRBD1 (5 bases). V lost 2 bases and J lost 6, with 13 bases in between. Looked up from germline, CDR1 is MNHEY and CDR2 is SVGAGI. The CDR3 is 14 residues long. The CDR3 spells CASSYPGTGAEAFF. CDR3 bases: TGTGCCAGCAGTTACCCCGGGACGGGCGCTGAAGCTTTCTTT.

This clonotype came up a few times. A junction boundary mismatches the germline segment, possibly from a read error. This CDR3 is CSARDHRGGNNGELFF. The CDR3 bases are TGCAGTGCTAGAGATCATCGAGGGGGCAACAACGGGGAGCTGTTTTTT. This chain joins TRBV20-1 and TRBJ2-2, with 7 bases that match TRBD1. The CDR3 loop spans 16 amino acids. The V gene's germline CDR1 is DFQATT and CDR2 SNEGSKA (reference sequence).

The table lists this clonotype with many counts. V gene TRBV28 combines with J gene TRBJ2-5, with TRBD1 matching over 7 bases. The CDR3 has 12 residues. V shed 11 bases, J shed 0 bases, and the junction held 3 bases outside the gene matches. The germline V gene has CDR1 MDHEN and CDR2 SYDVKM. The CDR3 protein is CASTGDQETQYF. The CDR3 DNA reads as TGTGCCTCCACAGGGGACCAAGAGACCCAGTACTTC.

This clonotype was found a few times. J is TRBJ2-1 and V is TRBV6-6; TRBD2 matches 7 bases. Germline lookup yields CDR1 MNHNY and CDR2 SVGAGI (reference sequence). This CDR3 spans 14 amino acids. Losses at the gene ends were 2 bases for V and 6 bases for J; bases not matched to a gene: 4. DNA for the CDR3: TGTGCCAGCAGTTACGGGGACTACCCCAATGAGCAGTTCTTC. Translated, it gives CASSYGDYPNEQFF.

Notes on this clonotype: The DNA is omitted, as the CDR3 cannot be located on it reliably, and the CDR3 follows TCRdb's listing. V and J are TRBV5-1 and TRBJ1-5; the D call of TRBD1 is as the table states it, not checked on the DNA. The CDR3 is 13 amino acids long, termini counted. CDR1 and CDR2 (germline): SGHRS, YFSETQ. The CDR3 here is CASSFGPGEPQHF.

In its sample, this clonotype was seen many times. The chain employs TRBV2 and TRBJ2-2; TRBD1 might be the D (6 bases). The V end was cut by 5 bases, the J end by 7 bases, with 11 bases between. CDR3 size: 13 residues. The germline V gene has CDR1 SNHLY and CDR2 FYNNEI. In DNA, the CDR3 is TGTGCCAGCAGTAGACAGGAGATCGGGGAGCTGTTTTTT. It yields the protein CASSRQEIGELFF.

The sample holds many counts of this clonotype. The chain uses TRBV2 and TRBJ1-5; unclear D gene. Germline V gene data show CDR1 as SNHLY and CDR2 as FYNNEI. The CDR3 is 15 amino acids. V was trimmed by 1 base and J by 1 base, leaving 8 bases between them. As DNA, the CDR3 is TGTGCCAGCAGTGAAGACTCATTAAGCAATCAGCCCCAGCATTTT. Translation: CASSEDSLSNQPQHF.

This clonotype was seen repeatedly, ten times or more. The rearrangement links TRBV12-5 to TRBJ2-5; 7 bases are a match to TRBD2. This CDR3 is built from 11 residues. Germline assignment: CDR1 LGHNT and CDR2 FRNRAP. With 11 bases clipped from V and 4 bases from J, the junction kept 4 bases outside the gene matches. The CDR3 loop is CASLAGETQYF. The CDR3 nucleotides are TGTGCTTCCTTAGCGGGAGAGACCCAGTACTTC.

The chain links TRBV3-1 to TRBJ1-1, with D unresolved. The CDR3 is 12 amino acids. Germline CDR1 reads LGHDT; CDR2 reads YNNKEL (reference sequence). The ends were cut back, 1 base at V and 6 bases at J, with 6 bases in the middle. The CDR3 sequence: CASSQVGAEAFF. The CDR3 DNA reads TGTGCCAGCAGCCAAGTGGGAGCTGAAGCTTTCTTT.

This clonotype came up a few times. This sequence joins TRBV7-8 and TRBJ2-3, with 10 nucleotides matching TRBD2. CDR1 SGHVS and CDR2 FQNEAQ come from the germline V gene. CDR3 length equals 15 residues. V shed 1 base, J shed 5 bases, and the junction held 3 bases outside the gene matches. In nucleotides, the CDR3 is TGTGCCAGCAGCTTAGTTCCTAGCGGGAGAGATACGCAGTATTTT. This gives the protein CASSLVPSGRDTQYF. The variable domain in full, completed from reference TRBV7-8 and TRBJ2-3, reads GAGVSQSPRYKVAKRGQDVALRCDPISGHVSLFWYQQALGQGPEFLTYFQNEAQLDKSGLPSDRFFAERPEGSVSTLKIQRTQQEDSAVYLCASSLVPSGRDTQYFGPGTRLTVL.

The chain couples TRBV7-3 to TRBJ1-2, with D possibly being TRBD1 (6 bases). From germline, CDR1 is SGHTA and CDR2 FQGTGA. CDR3 size: 14 residues. Deletions cut 5 bases from V and 7 bases from J, with 17 bases between. This CDR3 reads CASSPGAGAGGYTF. The DNA for the CDR3 is TGTGCCAGCAGCCCGGGGGCAGGGGCAGGTGGCTACACCTTC.

This clonotype was detected only a few times. The V gene is TRBV5-1, the J gene TRBJ2-2; TRBD2 agrees at 10 bases. V shed 4 bases and J 1 base; nucleotides not matched to a gene: 4. Germline assignment: CDR1 SGHRS and CDR2 YFSETQ. The CDR3 has 16 amino acids. CDR3 in DNA: TGCGCCAGCAGCCTCTCTAGCGGGAGGAACACCGGGGAGCTGTTTTTT. Its translation is CASSLSSGRNTGELFF.

This clonotype was found a few times. The conserved closing phenylalanine or tryptophan is absent in this CDR3, likely reflecting a read error. This chain uses TRBV6-1 with TRBJ1-1, with D tentatively TRBD1 (6 bases). The CDR3 spans 14 residues. The ends were cut back, 1 base at V and 4 bases at J, with 10 bases in the middle. CDR1 MNHNS and CDR2 SASEGT come from the germline V gene. CDR3 residues: CASSEVLGATEAFL. CDR3 nucleotides: TGTGCCAGCAGTGAAGTATTGGGGGCCACTGAAGCTTTCCTT.

This clonotype was observed a handful of times. The chain couples TRBV4-1 to TRBJ2-7; D perhaps matches TRBD1 (6 bases). Trimming cost V 3 bases and J 3 bases, with 15 bases left between them. This CDR3 has 15 amino acids. Looked up from germline, CDR1 is MGHRA and CDR2 is YSYEKL. The CDR3 spells CASSHLTGSVYEQYF. In DNA, the CDR3 is TGCGCCAGCAGCCACCTGACAGGTTCTGTCTACGAGCAGTACTTC.

This clonotype was observed a few times. This sequence joins TRBV9 and TRBJ2-2; 8 bases match TRBD2. CDR1 is SGDLS and CDR2 is YYNGEE in the germline V gene. V shed 3 bases and J 1 base; nucleotides not matched to a gene: 5. The CDR3 contains 16 residues. CDR3 amino acids: CASSGWGLENTGELFF. CDR3 in DNA: TGTGCCAGCAGCGGTTGGGGACTAGAGAACACCGGGGAGCTGTTTTTT.

J is TRBJ2-7 and V is TRBV20-1, with 9 bases that match TRBD1. Trimming cost V 0 bases and J 9 bases; bases outside gene matches: 9. Germline-derived CDR1 and CDR2 are DFQATT and SNEGSKA (reference sequence). The CDR3 loop spans 14 amino acids. DNA of the CDR3: TGCAGTGCTAGAGACTACAGGGGGCGCGAGGGGCAGTACTTC. This translates into CSARDYRGREGQYF.

The chain combines TRBV28 with TRBJ2-5, with 12 bases fitting TRBD2. CDR1 and CDR2 (germline): MDHEN, SYDVKM. Trimming cost V 1 base and J 5 bases; bases outside gene matches: 5. The CDR3 runs to 16 residues. CDR3 bases: TGTGCCAGCAGTTTATCCCCTAGCGGGGGGGCCGAGACCCAGTACTTC. It specifies CASSLSPSGGAETQYF.

This clonotype was recorded at least ten times. The V gene is TRBV2, the J gene TRBJ2-7; TRBD2 agrees at 12 bases. Germline V CDR1 and CDR2: SNHLY, FYNNEI. With 11 bases clipped from V and 0 bases from J, the junction kept 5 bases outside the gene matches. The CDR3 is 14 residues long. As DNA, the CDR3 is TGTGCCGGCGGGACTAGCGGGTACTCCTACGAGCAGTACTTC. Translated: CAGGTSGYSYEQYF. Full variable domain (missing parts from reference TRBV2 and TRBJ2-7): EPEVTQTPSHQVTQMGQEVILRCVPISNHLYFYWYRQILGQKVEFLVSFYNNEISEKSEIFDDQFSVERPDGSNFTLKIRSTKLEDSAMYFCAGGTSGYSYEQYFGPGTRLTVT.